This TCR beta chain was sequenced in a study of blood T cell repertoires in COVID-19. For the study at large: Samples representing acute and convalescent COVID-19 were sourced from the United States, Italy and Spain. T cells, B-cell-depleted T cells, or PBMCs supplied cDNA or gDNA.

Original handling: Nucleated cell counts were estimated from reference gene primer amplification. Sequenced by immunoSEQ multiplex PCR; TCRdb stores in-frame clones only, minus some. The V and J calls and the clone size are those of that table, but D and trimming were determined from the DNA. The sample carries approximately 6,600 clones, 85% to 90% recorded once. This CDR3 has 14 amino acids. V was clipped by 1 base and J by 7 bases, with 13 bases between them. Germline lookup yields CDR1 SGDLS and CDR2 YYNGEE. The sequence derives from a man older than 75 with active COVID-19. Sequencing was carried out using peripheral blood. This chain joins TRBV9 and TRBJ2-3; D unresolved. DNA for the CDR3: TGTGCCAGCAGCGTATGGGTAGCTACGAATACGCAGTATTTT. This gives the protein CASSVWVATNTQYF.